This T cell receptor (beta chain) appears in the sequencing data of a study of Graves' ophthalmopathy and Graves' hyperthyroidism. Germline CDR1 KGHSH, CDR2 LQKENI. V was clipped by 3 bases and J by 4 bases, with 9 bases between them. The CDR3 spans 13 residues. This clonotype showed up many times. Amplification targeted the TCR beta CDR3 regions, with RNA transcripts as the source material. The library came from an HTBI-primed first-round RT-PCR and a second-round multiplex PCR. From the multiplex PCR reads, TCRdb called clonotypes with MiXCR, one entry per CDR3 protein. The table shows under 350,000 distinct CDR3 sequences, with roughly 15% occurring only once.

The gene calls are TRBV18 and TRBJ1-1; D unclear. This sequence was found in an adult man with Graves' ophthalmopathy. Sequencing used peripheral blood. The CDR3: CASSPEVTTEAFF. For the CDR3, the DNA is TGTGCCAGCTCACCCGAGGTAACCACTGAAGCTTTCTTT.